This T cell receptor beta chain was identified during a study of blood T cell repertoires in COVID-19. On the study more broadly: The cDNA or gDNA used as material had been derived from T cells, B-cell-depleted T cells, or PBMCs.

Per the original methods: Amplification from reference gene primers served as the basis for estimated nucleated cell counts. This table comes from immunoSEQ multiplex PCR, and its TCRdb copy is limited to in-frame clones, with some not included. The DNA gave D and trimming, while V, J and clone size come from that table. The table records about 160,000 clones, 70% to 90% of them present only once. Sequenced input: peripheral blood. The receptor was isolated from a human donor in a cohort sampled during active COVID-19.

CDR3 loop: CATERIYNSPLHF. DNA of the CDR3: TGTGCCACCGAGAGGATATATAATTCACCCCTCCACTTT. The V call is TRBV6-5, the J call TRBJ1-6; D unclear. Trimming shortened V by 10 bases and J by 4 bases, and 11 bases separated the two germline ends. This CDR3 is built from 13 residues. Germline assignment: CDR1 MNHEY and CDR2 SVGAGI.